These T cell receptor beta chains were read from a single sample in a study of beta chain features in type 1 diabetes. Generated by immunoSEQ multiplex PCR, the TCRdb table keeps only in-frame clones and is missing some. The sample carries about 930,000 clones, roughly 17% recorded once. The sample consisted of naive CD4+ T cells from blood. These receptors were taken from a woman between 18 and 29 years old in good health. Both conserved end residues are part of each CDR3. The order of the fields is V gene, CDR3 protein.

>TRBV7-8
CASSLGPSGELFF
>TRBV15
CATSRGPLPDQVRGQYF
>TRBV13
CASSLTDREGPYEQYF
>TRBV5-5
CASSRRNSLAKNIQYF
>TRBV7-2
CASSGHLRVDEQFF
>TRBV5-1
CASSLVSGSTEAFF
>TRBV9
CASSADRDTDTQYF
>TRBV4-2
CASSQETSYNEQFF
>TRBV9
CASSVSGGVSYGYTF
>TRBV7-2
CASSSSGTANEKLFF
>TRBV6-6
CASSYSRQNTGELFF
>TRBV2
CASSDQGRNTEAFF
>TRBV5-6
CASRRLGKGYEQYF
>TRBV5-6
CASSWAGTGTGELFF
>TRBV18
CASSPLFQQGSNTEAFF
>TRBV11-2
CASSLPSQGVTGELFF
>TRBV7-2
CASSSQGRLAGPYNEQFF
>TRBV15
CATSPTANNYGYTF
>TRBV6-4
CASIRLGLADYEQYF
>TRBV15
CATSIPSGSNEQFF
>TRBV11-2
CASSLGLTGPMSGANVLTF
>TRBV6-6
CASSYSRQGSGNTIYF
>TRBV2
CASSEAATGELFF
>TRBV5-6
CASSREGTGEEETQYF